The source of this T cell receptor (beta chain) is a study of T cells in localized non-small cell lung cancer. Findings of the study overall: In uninvolved adjacent lung, T cell clonality reached its highest value, exceeding tumor. Sequencing was limited to one tumor region, leaving the possibility of heterogeneity open. In adjacent lung, a median about 50 of the top 100 tumor clones were found.

Remarks on this clone: Its matching antigen is unknown.

Assay: immunoSEQ multiplex PCR; the TCRdb copy retains only in-frame clones and omits some. The sample carries about 59,000 clones, 75% to 90% recorded once. The V gene's germline CDR1 is MNHEY and CDR2 SMNVEV (reference sequence). This CDR3 comprises 14 residues. Deletions cut 2 bases from V and 9 bases from J, with 16 bases between. Sequencing was performed on peripheral blood, taken before any cancer treatment. The clonotype was recovered from a woman aged 40 to 75 with stage I lung adenocarcinoma. The chain joins TRBV27 to TRBJ1-1; unclear D gene. CDR3: CASSLVEGRTKAFF. CDR3 coding DNA: TGTGCCAGCAGTTTAGTTGAAGGGAGGACGAAAGCTTTCTTT.